A selection of T cell receptor beta chains follows, all from one sample in a study of vaccination and CD4 T cells after COVID-19. MiXCR, applied by TCRdb to the PCR reads, yields one record per CDR3 protein. Among tens of thousands of distinct CDR3 sequences listed, around two fifths were seen once. The antigens for these receptors are not known. The source material was CD4+ T cells from blood, cultured in vitro. Receptor source: a human donor who had recovered from COVID-19. CDR3s include the opening cysteine and the closing phenylalanine or tryptophan. The D gene is left open where the match is weak. Not all rows give a size; the values are once, few, many and, for expanded clones, a class.

cdr3_nt cdr3_aa clone_size j_call d_call v_call
TGTGCCATCAGTGAGCCACAGGGGTCCTACAATGAGCAGTTCTTC CAISEPQGSYNEQFF - TRBJ2-1 TRBD1 TRBV10-3
TGCGCCAGCACACTAGCGGGGGGAGGGGGTCGAGAGACCCAGTACTTC CASTLAGGGGRETQYF - TRBJ2-5 TRBD2 TRBV10-1
TGCAGTGCTAGAGGGACAGCCTACGAGCAGTACTTC CSARGTAYEQYF - TRBJ2-7 - TRBV20-1
TGCGCCAGCAGCTTGAGGGGGTTAGCGAATCAGCCCCAGCATTTT CASSLRGLANQPQHF - TRBJ1-5 - TRBV5-1
TGTGCCAGCAGCCAAGAGACAACCGCAACAGGGAGGATTGGCACAGATACGCAGTATTTT CASSQETTATGRIGTDTQYF - TRBJ2-3 - TRBV4-2
TGTGCCAGCAGCTTACAACAACAGGGGGAGCAGTACTTC CASSLQQQGEQYF - TRBJ2-7 TRBD1 TRBV5-4
TGTGCCACCAGAAGTGCGGCGCGGCTTCACACCGGGGAGCTGTTTTTT CATRSAARLHTGELFF - TRBJ2-2 - TRBV15
TGTGCCAGTAGTACTATCTCAGACCCGCGGGGTCAGCCCCAGCATTTT CASSTISDPRGQPQHF - TRBJ1-5 - TRBV19
TGTGCCAGCAGCTACCCAGACATTTTGGGGCAGTACTTC CASSYPDILGQYF - TRBJ2-7 - TRBV28
TGCAGTGCTCCTGATACTAGCGGCTCGTTGGGTGAGCAGTTCTTC CSAPDTSGSLGEQFF few TRBJ2-1 TRBD2 TRBV20-1
TGTGCCAGCAGCTTATCACAGAACTCCTACAATGAGCAGTTCTTC CASSLSQNSYNEQFF - TRBJ2-1 - TRBV7-7
TGTGCCAGCAGCTCCGGACTACAAGAGACCCAGTACTTC CASSSGLQETQYF few TRBJ2-5 - TRBV11-2
TGTGCCAGCAGCCACACTCCGTACACTGAAGCTTTCTTT CASSHTPYTEAFF - TRBJ1-1 - TRBV14
TGTGCCAGCAGCTTAGGGAATCTGGGCCGAACCCGGGGGGGAGGCTACACCTTC CASSLGNLGRTRGGGYTF - TRBJ1-2 - TRBV7-9
TGTGCCAGTAGTATAGTTGCGACTGGAGGAAACACCATATATTTT CASSIVATGGNTIYF few TRBJ1-3 - TRBV19
TGTGCCAGCAGCTTAAGGGGGGGCCTTCAAGAGACCCAGTACTTC CASSLRGGLQETQYF large TRBJ2-5 - TRBV7-9